A single TCR beta chain is shown here with its context. The data were obtained in a study of blood T cell repertoires in COVID-19. Using immunoSEQ multiplex PCR, the repertoire was profiled, and TCRdb retains in-frame clones only, with some absent. The data show more than 50,000 clones, 82% seen once. CDR3 length: 14 amino acids. Germline V gene data show CDR1 as ENHRY and CDR2 as SYGVKD. The V gene end was trimmed by 6 bases and the J gene end by 7 bases; junction bases not matched to a gene: 7. The rearrangement uses TRBV10-3 and TRBJ1-1, with TRBD1 matching 11 bases. The specimen sequenced was peripheral blood. This receptor was obtained from a human donor in a cohort sampled during active COVID-19. The DNA of the CDR3 is TGTGCCATCAGAGCCGGGACAGGGGGGGATGAAGCTTTCTTT. It is translated as CAIRAGTGGDEAFF.